This T cell receptor beta chain was identified in a study of T cells in Graves' hyperthyroidism and ophthalmopathy. This clonotype was detected ten times or more. As yet, its antigen is unknown. Patients showing uncontrolled infection, other autoimmune disease, pregnancy or lactation were ineligible. Study outcomes and limitations: Model-based prediction identified ophthalmopathy a median 6.5 months prior to its onset. Peripheral blood also featured most of the thyroid clonotypes expanded above 0.001.

RNA transcripts were the template for amplifying TCR beta CDR3 regions. An initial round of RT-PCR targeting the TCR CDR3 relied on the HTBI primer set. TCRdb analysed the multiplex PCR reads with MiXCR anew, one entry per CDR3 protein. This table holds around 600,000 distinct CDR3 sequences, around 14% found once. Germline V CDR1 and CDR2: MDHEN, SYDVKM. The V and J ends lost 5 bases and 5 bases respectively, with 15 bases between them. The length of the CDR3 is 14 residues. The sequenced sample consisted of blood. The receptor was derived from a woman aged 18-30 years with Graves' ophthalmopathy. The V gene is TRBV28, the J gene TRBJ2-5; TRBD2 might be the D (6 bases). The CDR3 is CASSPSGRFETQYF. CDR3 nucleotide sequence: TGTGCCAGCAGTCCGTCAGGGAGGTTCGAGACCCAGTACTTC.